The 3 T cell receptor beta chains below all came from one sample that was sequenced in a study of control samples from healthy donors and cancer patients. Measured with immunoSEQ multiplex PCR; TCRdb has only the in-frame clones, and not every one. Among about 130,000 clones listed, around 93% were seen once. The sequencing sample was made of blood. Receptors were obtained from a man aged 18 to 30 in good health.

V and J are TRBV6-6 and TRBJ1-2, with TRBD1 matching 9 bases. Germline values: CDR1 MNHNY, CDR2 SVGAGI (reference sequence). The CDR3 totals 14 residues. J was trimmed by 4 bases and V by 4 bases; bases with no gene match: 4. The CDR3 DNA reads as TGTGCCAGCAGTTCGGACAGGGGTTCCTATGGCTACACCTTC. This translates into CASSSDRGSYGYTF.

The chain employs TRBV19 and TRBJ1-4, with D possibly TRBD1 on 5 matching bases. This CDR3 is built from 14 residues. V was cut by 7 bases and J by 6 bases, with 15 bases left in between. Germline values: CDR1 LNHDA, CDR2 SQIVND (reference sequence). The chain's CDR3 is CASTRQPGDEKLFF. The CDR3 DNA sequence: TGTGCCAGTACTCGACAGCCGGGGGATGAAAAACTGTTTTTT.

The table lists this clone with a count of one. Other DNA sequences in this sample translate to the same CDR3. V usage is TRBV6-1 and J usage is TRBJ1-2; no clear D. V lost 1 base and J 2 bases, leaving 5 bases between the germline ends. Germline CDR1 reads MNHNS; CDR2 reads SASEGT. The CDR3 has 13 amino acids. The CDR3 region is CASSEGQNYGYTF. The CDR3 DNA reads TGTGCCAGCAGTGAAGGACAAAACTATGGCTACACCTTC.